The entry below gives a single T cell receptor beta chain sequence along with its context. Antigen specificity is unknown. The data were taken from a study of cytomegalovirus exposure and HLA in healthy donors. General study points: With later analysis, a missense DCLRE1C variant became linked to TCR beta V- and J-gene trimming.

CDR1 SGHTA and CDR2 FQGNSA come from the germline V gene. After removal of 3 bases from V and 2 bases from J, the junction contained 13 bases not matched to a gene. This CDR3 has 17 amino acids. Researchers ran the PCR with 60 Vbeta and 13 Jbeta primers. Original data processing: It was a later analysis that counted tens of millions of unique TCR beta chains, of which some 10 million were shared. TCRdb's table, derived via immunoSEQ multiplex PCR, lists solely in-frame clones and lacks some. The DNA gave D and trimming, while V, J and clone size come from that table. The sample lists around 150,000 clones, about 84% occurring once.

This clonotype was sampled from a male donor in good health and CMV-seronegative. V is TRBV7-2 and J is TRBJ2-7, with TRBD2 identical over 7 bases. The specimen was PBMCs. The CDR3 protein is CASSFSLERDFAYEQYF. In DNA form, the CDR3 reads TGTGCCAGCAGCTTTTCCCTTGAGCGGGACTTTGCCTACGAGCAGTACTTC.